The next 23 T cell receptor beta chains were all read from a single sample in a study of control samples from healthy donors and cancer patients. Generated by immunoSEQ multiplex PCR, the TCRdb table keeps only in-frame clones and is missing some. There are about 130,000 clones in the sample; about 90% occur only once, and about 2.2% lies in the top ten. The specimen sequenced was blood. The origin of the receptors is a woman in her forties or fifties in good health.

This clone was seen only a few times. This chain connects TRBV27 to TRBJ1-1, with D unclear. This CDR3 spans 15 amino acids. Germline V gene lookup returns CDR1 MNHEY and CDR2 SMNVEV (reference sequence). Trimming took off 0 bases at V and 3 bases at J, with 11 bases between the two ends. In DNA, the CDR3 is TGTGCCAGCAGTTTATCGAATGGGTTAGACACTGAAGCTTTCTTT. Protein product: CASSLSNGLDTEAFF.

The V call is TRBV2, the J call TRBJ2-3, with a tentative D call TRBD1 (5 bases). In germline, CDR1 is SNHLY, CDR2 FYNNEI. V lost 8 bases and J 6 bases, leaving 15 bases between the germline ends. The CDR3 covers 13 residues. The CDR3 is CASQTEVTDTQYF. CDR3 bases: TGTGCCAGCCAGACAGAAGTAACGGATACGCAGTATTTT.

This chain joins TRBV7-9 and TRBJ1-4; 9 nucleotides agree with TRBD1. The length of the CDR3 is 15 residues. Looked up from germline, CDR1 is SEHNR and CDR2 is FQNEAQ (reference sequence). Germline trimming cut 5 bases from V and 8 bases from J; bases unmatched to any gene: 9. The CDR3 loop reads CASSPTGGAIEKLFF. CDR3 DNA sequence: TGTGCCAGCAGCCCCACAGGGGGCGCGATAGAAAAACTGTTTTTT.

The chain employs TRBV3-1 (or the pseudogene TRBV3-2) and TRBJ1-4; D possibly corresponds to TRBD1 (5 bases). The CDR3 has 17 residues. The germline V gene has CDR1 LGHDT and CDR2 YNNKEL (reference sequence). V was trimmed by 4 bases and J by 1 base, leaving 16 bases between them. The chain's CDR3 is CASSPRAGYGTNEKLFF. The CDR3 bases are TGTGCCAGCAGCCCCCGGGCAGGGTATGGAACTAATGAAAAACTGTTTTTT.

This clone showed up just once. The genes are TRBV15 and TRBJ2-1; tentatively, D is TRBD1 (6 bases). The CDR3 has 14 residues. CDR1 and CDR2 from the germline V gene are LNHNV and YYDKDF (reference sequence). Trimming took off 2 bases at V and 2 bases at J, with 7 bases between the two ends. CDR3 sequence: CATSRQGTYNEQFF. CDR3 DNA: TGTGCCACCAGCAGACAGGGGACCTACAATGAGCAGTTCTTC.

This chain connects TRBV19 to TRBJ1-2, with D perhaps TRBD1 (6 bases). The CDR3 covers 13 residues. Germline V gene sequence: CDR1 LNHDA, CDR2 SQIVND (reference sequence). V lost 7 bases to trimming and J lost 5 bases, with 14 bases between them. CDR3 bases: TGTGCCAGTACCCGAGGGGGGTTATATGGCTACACCTTC. Amino acids: CASTRGGLYGYTF.

This clone was counted a few times. V usage is TRBV2 and J usage is TRBJ2-7, with 14 bases that match TRBD2. The V segment lost 5 bases and the J segment 7 bases; nucleotides outside the gene matches: 10. The CDR3 runs 16 residues. The germline CDR1 and CDR2 sequences are SNHLY and FYNNEI. The CDR3 nucleotides are TGTGCCAGCAGTTACACGACTAGCGGGAGGGCCAGTGAGCAGTACTTC. Translated, it gives CASSYTTSGRASEQYF.

The chain employs TRBV19 and TRBJ1-1; D is uncertain. In germline, CDR1 is LNHDA, CDR2 SQIVND (reference sequence). Deletions cut 6 bases from V and 9 bases from J, with 8 bases between. CDR3 length: 10 amino acids. The CDR3 is CASSREKAFF. The CDR3 DNA follows: TGTGCCAGTAGCCGGGAGAAAGCTTTCTTT.

This sequence joins TRBV3-1 (or the pseudogene TRBV3-2) and TRBJ2-7, with 7 bases fitting TRBD2. Per the germline V gene, CDR1 is LGHDT and CDR2 is YNNKEL (reference sequence). The CDR3 extends over 14 amino acids. V shed 6 bases and J 4 bases; nucleotides not matched to a gene: 9. CDR3 nucleotide sequence: TGTGCCAGCAGTCCCGGGGGGTCGAGATACGAGCAGTACTTC. It codes for CASSPGGSRYEQYF.

The gene calls are TRBV2 and TRBJ2-7, with 7 positions matching TRBD1. V was clipped by 7 bases and J by 1 base; unmatched bases: 7. Per germline, CDR1 SNHLY and CDR2 FYNNEI. CDR3 length: 14 amino acids. In DNA, the CDR3 is TGTGCCAGCAAACCGGACAGGTGGTCCTACGAGCAGTACTTC. This codes for CASKPDRWSYEQYF.

The genes are TRBV24-1 and TRBJ1-5, with D perhaps matching TRBD1 (6 bases). The CDR3 spans 15 residues. Germline CDR1 KGHDR, CDR2 SFDVKD. V was clipped by 5 bases and J by 0 bases, with 10 bases between them. CDR3 coding DNA: TGTGCCACCAGTGGGAGGGGGGATAGCAATCAGCCCCAGCATTTT. Protein: CATSGRGDSNQPQHF.

The J gene is TRBJ2-1, the V gene TRBV11-2; the match to TRBD2 covers 12 bases. V shed 2 bases, J shed 7 bases, and the junction held 6 bases outside the gene matches. The CDR3 contains 16 residues. In germline, CDR1 is SGHAT, CDR2 FQNNGV. CDR3 nucleotide sequence: TGTGCCAGCAGCTTAAGGCTAGCGGGAGGGCCAAATGAGCAGTTCTTC. Its translation is CASSLRLAGGPNEQFF.

This chain links TRBV2 with TRBJ1-5; D may be TRBD1 (5 bases). There are 16 residues in the CDR3. The V end was cut by 5 bases, the J end by 4 bases, with 18 bases between. Germline CDR1 and CDR2: SNHLY and FYNNEI. CDR3 bases: TGTGCCAGCAGTCTCCGAGGCGGACAAACGAATCAGCCCCAGCATTTT. Translation gives CASSLRGGQTNQPQHF.

The chain couples TRBV27 to TRBJ1-6; 8 bases are a match to TRBD1. Germline assignment: CDR1 MNHEY and CDR2 SMNVEV (reference sequence). The CDR3 is 17 amino acids. With V trimmed by 3 bases and J by 6 bases, 10 bases remained unmatched. The CDR3 reads CASSLSGTGPFNSPLHF. As DNA, the CDR3 is TGTGCCAGCAGTTTGTCCGGGACAGGACCTTTTAATTCACCCCTCCACTTT.

The chain joins TRBV5-8 to TRBJ2-1, with 7 bases fitting TRBD1. Germline V gene lookup returns CDR1 SGHTS and CDR2 YDEGEE. V shed 4 bases, J shed 7 bases, and the junction held 17 bases outside the gene matches. The CDR3 is 17 amino acids. The CDR3 DNA is TGTGCCAGCAGCCGAACACCCGGGACAGCCCTGGAGAATGAGCAGTTCTTC. As protein: CASSRTPGTALENEQFF.

This clone was found once. The chain combines TRBV4-2 with TRBJ1-5; D ambiguous. The CDR3 runs 16 residues. V was cut by 0 bases and J by 2 bases, with 11 bases left in between. Germline-derived CDR1 and CDR2 are LGHNA and YNFKEQ. In DNA, the CDR3 is TGTGCCAGCAGCCAAGATGTTCAGGTTGGCAATCAGCCCCAGCATTTT. Protein: CASSQDVQVGNQPQHF.

In regard to this clone: A junction boundary mismatches the germline segment, possibly from a read error. This chain uses TRBV28 with TRBJ1-2; no definite D call. Per the germline V gene, CDR1 is MDHEN and CDR2 is SYDVKM. The CDR3 totals 11 residues. The CDR3 loop reads CASGFNYGYTF. In DNA form, the CDR3 reads TGTGCCAGCGGTTTCAACTATGGCTACACCTTC.

The chain has TRBV28 and TRBJ1-3; weak D call: TRBD1 (6 bases). The CDR3 is made up of 16 amino acids. The V gene lost 7 bases and the J gene lost 3 bases, with 19 bases spanning the gap. Germline CDR1 reads MDHEN; CDR2 reads SYDVKM. CDR3 nucleotide sequence: TGTGCCAGCACTCTGACGGGGGCCCCCAGTGGAAACACCATATATTTT. Translation: CASTLTGAPSGNTIYF.

The chain links TRBV7-9 to TRBJ2-6, with TRBD1 identical over 10 bases. The CDR3 has 18 residues. CDR1 and CDR2 (germline): SEHNR, FQNEAQ (reference sequence). Trimming took 5 bases from V and 1 from J; bases not matched to a gene: 8. The chain's CDR3 is CASSPGQGDSSGANVLTF. The CDR3 DNA sequence: TGTGCCAGCAGCCCCGGACAGGGGGATAGTTCTGGGGCCAACGTCCTGACTTTC.

Worth noting for this clone: Since no conserved phenylalanine or tryptophan closes the CDR3, a read error is the likely cause. This chain joins TRBV6-2 or TRBV6-3 and TRBJ1-2; D gene unclear. Germline lookup yields CDR1 MNHEY and CDR2 SVGEGT. The CDR3 runs 11 residues. CDR3 sequence reads: CASRYLGGYTI. CDR3 bases: TGTGCCAGCAGGTACTTAGGAGGCTACACCATC.

The CDR3 DNA reads TGTGCCAGCAGTGAAGCTAGCGGGGGGCCGCCCTCAGATACGCAGTATTTT. It codes for CASSEASGGPPSDTQYF. The chain recombines TRBV6-1 with TRBJ2-3; TRBD2 matches at 10 bases. Per germline, CDR1 MNHNS and CDR2 SASEGT. Trimming removed 0 bases from V and 4 bases from J; junction bases left unmatched: 7. This CDR3 is 17 amino acids long.

The chain links TRBV13 to TRBJ2-5; D might be TRBD1 (7 bases). Germline V lookup: CDR1 PRHDT, CDR2 FYEKMQ (reference sequence). The CDR3 has 16 residues. V lost 4 bases to trimming and J lost 1 base, with 16 bases between them. The CDR3 nucleotides read TGTGCCAGCAGCTCATCCGTGGAGGGGGCCCAAGAGACCCAGTACTTC. Its protein product is CASSSSVEGAQETQYF.

The chain uses TRBV5-1 and TRBJ1-1; unclear D gene. CDR3 length equals 12 residues. CDR1 SGHRS and CDR2 YFSETQ come from the germline V gene. The ends were cut back, 7 bases at V and 0 bases at J, with 7 bases in the middle. CDR3 in DNA: TGCGCCAGCGGATCTGTGAACACTGAAGCTTTCTTT. Encoded protein: CASGSVNTEAFF.